A single sample is the source of the 20 T cell receptor beta chains below, sequenced in a study of T cell repertoires in cytomegalovirus infection. TCRdb ran MiXCR on the reads and lists one entry per CDR3 protein. This table holds about 920,000 distinct CDR3 sequences, around 32% found once. Their antigens remain unidentified. Source: cultured CD8+ T cells from PBMCs, taken from culture after CMV antigen stimulation. The receptor set was obtained from a human donor in good health (CMV status not recorded). Some clones in this sample may be carry-over from other donors' samples.

The chain has TRBV28 and TRBJ2-1; 9 positions match TRBD1. The germline V gene encodes CDR1 MDHEN and CDR2 SYDVKM. The CDR3 has 14 amino acids. V lost 2 bases to trimming and J lost 8 bases; unmatched junction nucleotides: 4. The CDR3 sequence: CASSLGTGPDEQFF. Here the CDR3 DNA reads TGTGCCAGCAGTTTAGGGACAGGGCCGGATGAGCAGTTCTTC.

There are many counts of this clonotype. The J gene is TRBJ1-1, the V gene TRBV12-3 or TRBV12-4, with 7 bases that match TRBD1. The V segment lost 6 bases and the J segment 1 base; nucleotides outside the gene matches: 2. The CDR3 is made up of 13 amino acids. The CDR3 DNA sequence: TGTGCCAGCAGCGACAGGGCGAACACTGAAGCTTTCTTT. Translated: CASSDRANTEAFF.

This clonotype was seen many times. V is TRBV7-2 and J is TRBJ2-1; D gene uncertain. There are 15 residues in the CDR3. The V end lost 1 base, the J end lost 8 bases, and 15 bases lay between the germline ends. The germline V gene has CDR1 SGHTA and CDR2 FQGNSA. The CDR3 spells CASSLDGSLRDEQFF. The CDR3 coding sequence is TGTGCCAGCAGCTTAGATGGGTCCCTCCGGGATGAGCAGTTCTTC.

This clonotype was counted a few times. In nucleotides, the CDR3 is TGTGCCAGCAGCGCATCCTGGAGAGACACCGAACACTCTGGGGCCAACGTCCTGACTTTC. This codes for CASSASWRDTEHSGANVLTF. This rearrangement joins TRBV9 to TRBJ2-6, with D hard to call. Trimming stripped 3 bases from V and 0 bases from J, with 22 bases between. The CDR3 covers 20 residues. Looked up from germline, CDR1 is SGDLS and CDR2 is YYNGEE.

This clonotype was seen a few times. The chain uses TRBV7-4 and TRBJ2-3, with a weak D call TRBD1 (6 bases). The CDR3 is 15 residues long. CDR1 and CDR2 (germline): SGHVT, SQSDAQ. The germline V and J ends were trimmed by 5 bases and 1 base, with 13 bases remaining between them. CDR3 in amino acids: CASSPRDTGTDTQYF. DNA of the CDR3: TGTGCCAGCAGCCCCCGGGACACCGGCACAGATACGCAGTATTTT.

V and J are TRBV27 and TRBJ1-2; D possibly corresponds to TRBD1 (6 bases). The V and J ends lost 8 bases and 5 bases respectively, with 15 bases between them. The CDR3 is made up of 13 amino acids. In germline, CDR1 is MNHEY, CDR2 SMNVEV (reference sequence). The DNA for the CDR3 is TGTGCCAGCGCCTCCGGGACATGGTATGGCTACACCTTC. The encoded protein is CASASGTWYGYTF.

The chain has TRBV7-9 and TRBJ1-5; TRBD1 agrees at 7 bases. From germline, CDR1 is SEHNR and CDR2 FQNEAQ (reference sequence). Unmatched junction bases numbered 6, after V lost 4 bases and J lost 3 bases. The CDR3 has 15 residues. The CDR3 protein is CASSSTGSPNQPQHF. The CDR3 DNA follows: TGTGCCAGCAGCTCGACAGGGTCTCCCAATCAGCCCCAGCATTTT.

The chain employs TRBV28 and TRBJ2-5; D tentatively fits TRBD1 or TRBD2 (5 bases each). CDR3 size: 14 residues. Per germline, CDR1 MDHEN and CDR2 SYDVKM. Trimming stripped 10 bases from V and 5 bases from J, with 20 bases between. CDR3 sequence: CATKVPGHRETQYF. As DNA, the CDR3 is TGTGCCACCAAAGTCCCGGGGCATCGCGAGACCCAGTACTTC.

This sequence joins TRBV7-9 and TRBJ2-7, with D uncertain. CDR1 and CDR2 from the germline V gene are SEHNR and FQNEAQ (reference sequence). The length of the CDR3 is 12 residues. V was pared by 3 bases and J by 7 bases, with 10 bases between. CDR3 protein: CASSFKGLEQYF. As DNA, the CDR3 is TGTGCCAGCAGCTTCAAGGGTTTGGAGCAGTACTTC.

This clonotype was observed a few times. The genes are TRBV29-1 and TRBJ1-1; D not resolved. V was shortened by 2 bases and J by 0 bases, with 16 bases between the two germline ends. Germline V gene sequence: CDR1 SQVTM, CDR2 ANQGSEA. The CDR3 contains 16 residues. This CDR3 reads CSVEIRGKEMNTEAFF. CDR3 sequence (DNA): TGCAGCGTTGAAATCCGGGGTAAGGAGATGAACACTGAAGCTTTCTTT.

This chain connects TRBV13 to TRBJ1-2; D may be TRBD1 (5 bases). V was shortened by 5 bases and J by 6 bases, with 13 bases between the two germline ends. Germline V lookup: CDR1 PRHDT, CDR2 FYEKMQ (reference sequence). This CDR3 spans 13 amino acids. Here the CDR3 DNA reads TGTGCCAGCAGCGAACAGGTCGCGAATGGCTACACCTTC. Protein sequence: CASSEQVANGYTF.

The table lists this clonotype with a few counts. The genes are TRBV7-9 and TRBJ1-3, with D possibly being TRBD1 (5 bases). The CDR3 is 17 residues long. Germline V gene sequence: CDR1 SEHNR, CDR2 FQNEAQ (reference sequence). The germline V and J ends were trimmed by 5 bases and 0 bases, with 17 bases remaining between them. DNA for the CDR3: TGTGCCAGCAGCCTCCGGGACGGGTTTTACTCTGGAAACACCATATATTTT. Translated, it gives CASSLRDGFYSGNTIYF.

This clonotype showed up many times. The genes are TRBV7-2 and TRBJ2-4; 9 nucleotides agree with TRBD1. Germline CDR1 and CDR2: SGHTA and FQGNSA. J gave up 3 bases and V 3 bases, and 9 bases lay outside the gene matches. This CDR3 has 17 amino acids. CDR3 coding DNA: TGTGCCAGCAGCTTCCCAACAGGGGGCGCGGACAAAAACATTCAGTACTTC. Translated, it gives CASSFPTGGADKNIQYF.

J is TRBJ1-1 and V is TRBV2, with unresolved D. This CDR3 comprises 11 residues. Germline V gene data show CDR1 as SNHLY and CDR2 as FYNNEI. The V and J ends lost 10 bases and 7 bases respectively, with 13 bases between them. CDR3 in amino acids: CATRGLREAFF. CDR3 in DNA: TGTGCCACCCGGGGTTTACGTGAAGCTTTCTTT. Based on the CDR3 plus reference TRBV2 and TRBJ1-1, the full variable domain is EPEVTQTPSHQVTQMGQEVILRCVPISNHLYFYWYRQILGQKVEFLVSFYNNEISEKSEIFDDQFSVERPDGSNFTLKIRSTKLEDSAMYFCATRGLREAFFGQGTRLTVV.

This clonotype appeared a few times. The J gene is TRBJ2-4, the V gene TRBV6-5; D is perhaps TRBD1 (6 bases). This CDR3 spans 14 amino acids. Per the germline V gene, CDR1 is MNHEY and CDR2 is SVGAGI. Trimming left V 2 bases short and J 9 bases short, with 14 bases between. The CDR3 DNA is TGTGCCAGCAGTTACGACAGGAGAGTTACCATTCAGTACTTC. This encodes CASSYDRRVTIQYF.

The sample holds many counts of this clonotype. This rearrangement joins TRBV7-2 to TRBJ1-3; no firm D call. From germline, CDR1 is SGHTA and CDR2 FQGNSA. This CDR3 is built from 14 residues. Trimming cost V 1 base and J 2 bases, with 6 bases left between them. The CDR3 nucleotides are TGTGCCAGCAGCTTAGAAGAAACTGGAAACACCATATATTTT. This translates into CASSLEETGNTIYF.

This clonotype was picked up a small number of times. The chain is built from TRBV10-3 and TRBJ1-2, with 7 bases matching TRBD1. CDR3 length: 13 amino acids. Germline values: CDR1 ENHRY, CDR2 SYGVKD. The CDR3 sequence is CATLGQSHYGYTF. The CDR3 region has the DNA TGTGCTACCTTGGGACAGTCCCACTATGGCTACACCTTC.

This chain connects TRBV29-1 to TRBJ2-1; D is uncertain. Trimming pared 5 bases from V and 7 bases from J, leaving 9 bases between. Germline V gives CDR1 SQVTM, CDR2 ANQGSEA. The CDR3 length is 11 residues. The CDR3, as DNA: TGCAGCGTTATAGTCCCAAATGAGCAGTTCTTC. Translating gives CSVIVPNEQFF.

This chain connects TRBV7-9 to TRBJ2-1; no definite D call. Germline V lookup: CDR1 SEHNR, CDR2 FQNEAQ (reference sequence). The V and J ends lost 5 bases and 8 bases respectively, with 10 bases between them. CDR3 length equals 12 residues. CDR3 nucleotide sequence: TGTGCCAGCAGCCCAGACAACCATGAGCAGTTCTTC. Translating it yields CASSPDNHEQFF.

The CDR3 nucleotides read TGTGCCAGCGGACACCCGGACAGGCTTGTTGGTGGAAGGGGCTACACCTTC. Translation: CASGHPDRLVGGRGYTF. This sequence joins TRBV12-3 or TRBV12-4 and TRBJ1-2; TRBD1 matches 7 bases. V trimming: 8 bases; J trimming: 8 bases; junction bases outside the gene matches: 23. CDR3 length: 17 amino acids.